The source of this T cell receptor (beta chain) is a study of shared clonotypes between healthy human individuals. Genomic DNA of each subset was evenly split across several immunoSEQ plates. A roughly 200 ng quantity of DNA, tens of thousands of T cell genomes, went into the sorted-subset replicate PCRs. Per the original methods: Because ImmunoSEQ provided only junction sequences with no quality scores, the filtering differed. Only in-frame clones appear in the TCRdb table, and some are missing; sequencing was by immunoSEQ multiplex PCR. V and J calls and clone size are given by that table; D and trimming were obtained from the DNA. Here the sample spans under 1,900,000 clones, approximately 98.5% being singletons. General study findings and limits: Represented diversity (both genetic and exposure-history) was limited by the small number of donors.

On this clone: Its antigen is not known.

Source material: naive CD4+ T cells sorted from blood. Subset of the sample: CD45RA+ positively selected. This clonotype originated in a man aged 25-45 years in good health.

CDR3 coding DNA: TGTGCCAGCAGCGTAATCCTCCGGGACAGGGGGCGTGGGGACAATGAGCAGTTCTTC. This translates into CASSVILRDRGRGDNEQFF. The chain employs TRBV7-9 and TRBJ2-1; 12 positions match TRBD1. After removal of 5 bases from V and 5 bases from J, the junction contained 16 bases not matched to a gene. Germline V gives CDR1 SEHNR, CDR2 FQNEAQ (reference sequence). This CDR3 has 19 residues.